This T cell receptor (beta chain) was obtained from a study of T cell clonality in common variable immunodeficiency. Study observations and caveats: Fewer TCRbeta clones were shared among CVID subjects than controls.

Each donor provided roughly 5 to 8 ml of heparinized whole blood. Germline-derived CDR1 and CDR2 are SGHAT and FQNNGV. Trimming took off 0 bases at V and 5 bases at J, with 10 bases between the two ends. The CDR3 is 14 residues long. This clone was counted ten times or more. Its matching antigen is unknown. The DNA ends 3 residues before the CDR3 does, and the rest of the CDR3 is filled in from the germline J gene. Using immunoSEQ multiplex PCR, the repertoire was profiled, and TCRdb retains in-frame clones only, with some absent. The specimen has around 47,000 clones, none found just once. This clonotype was sampled from a person aged 18-70 years in good health. The sample taken for sequencing was peripheral blood mononuclear cells. The chain uses TRBV11-2 and TRBJ2-5; D remains unclear. The CDR3 bases that were read are TGTGCCAGCAGCTTAGATTCCCTATCGGAGACC. This encodes CASSLDSLSET. The whole CDR3 region reads CASSLDSLSETQYF. The full variable domain, completed using reference TRBV11-2 and TRBJ2-5, is EAGVAQSPRYKIIEKRQSVAFWCNPISGHATLYWYQQILGQGPKLLIQFQNNGVVDDSQLPKDRFSAERLKGVDSTLKIQPAKLEDSAVYLCASSLDSLSETQYFGPGTRLLVL.